The 28 T cell receptor beta chains below come from one sample, sequenced in a study of blood T cell repertoires in COVID-19. Libraries were prepared by immunoSEQ multiplex PCR; TCRdb keeps only in-frame clonotypes and omits some of them. This table has some 320,000 clones, around 90% appearing once. The sample was PBMCs or T cells enriched from blood (not recorded which). Receptors originate from a man in his 60s who had recovered from COVID-19.

The rearrangement joins TRBV11-3 to TRBJ2-1; 10 nucleotides align to TRBD1. Germline CDR1 is SGHNT and CDR2 is YENEEA. This CDR3 has 15 residues. With V trimmed by 3 bases and J by 5 bases, 4 bases remained unmatched. The DNA for the CDR3 is TGTGCCAGCAGCTTGGGGGACAGGGGCGACAATGAGCAGTTCTTC. Translating it yields CASSLGDRGDNEQFF.

The CDR3 here is CASSLTRDFGDTQYF. CDR3 DNA sequence: TGTGCCAGCAGCCTTACCCGGGACTTTGGGGATACGCAGTATTTT. The J gene is TRBJ2-3, the V gene TRBV7-3, with D maybe TRBD2 (6 bases). Germline V gives CDR1 SGHTA, CDR2 FQGTGA. The V and J ends lost 5 bases and 6 bases respectively, with 18 bases between them. The CDR3 spans 15 residues.

The chain links TRBV5-1 to TRBJ2-7, with 8 nucleotides matching TRBD2. With 1 base clipped from V and 4 bases from J, the junction kept 4 bases outside the gene matches. The germline CDR1 and CDR2 sequences are SGHRS and YFSETQ. CDR3 length: 14 residues. The CDR3: CASSLLAGMYEQYF. The CDR3 DNA follows: TGCGCCAGCAGCTTGCTAGCGGGTATGTACGAGCAGTACTTC.

The chain uses TRBV5-1 and TRBJ1-5; 9 bases agree with TRBD1. Germline CDR1 and CDR2: SGHRS and YFSETQ. Trimming removed 4 bases from V and 6 bases from J; junction bases left unmatched: 8. The CDR3 runs to 15 residues. The CDR3 sequence is CASSEQGARGQPQHF. CDR3 DNA: TGCGCCAGCAGCGAACAGGGGGCACGTGGTCAGCCCCAGCATTTT.

In DNA form, the CDR3 reads TGTGCCAGCAGTTTCCGGGGGGCCGGGGGCTACACCTTC. It translates to CASSFRGAGGYTF. The V call is TRBV27, the J call TRBJ1-2; D might be TRBD1 (6 bases). V was clipped by 3 bases and J by 8 bases, with 13 bases between them. The CDR3 totals 13 residues. Germline-derived CDR1 and CDR2 are MNHEY and SMNVEV (reference sequence).

The chain links TRBV28 to TRBJ2-5; 8 nucleotides agree with TRBD2. Trimming removed 7 bases from V and 2 bases from J; junction bases left unmatched: 9. CDR1 is MDHEN, CDR2 SYDVKM, per germline. The CDR3 covers 15 residues. CDR3 bases: TGTGCCAGCACCCCCAACCGGGGGGGGCAAGAGACCCAGTACTTC. Amino acids: CASTPNRGGQETQYF.

J is TRBJ1-2 and V is TRBV5-1; TRBD1 agrees at 7 bases. The V segment lost 4 bases and the J segment 2 bases; nucleotides outside the gene matches: 20. The CDR3 loop spans 19 amino acids. The germline gives CDR1 SGHRS, CDR2 YFSETQ. CDR3 amino acids: CASSRQPGQSLNRNYGYTF. DNA of the CDR3: TGCGCCAGCAGCCGACAGCCGGGACAGAGTCTTAATAGGAACTATGGCTACACCTTC.

The rearrangement uses TRBV24-1 and TRBJ2-1; TRBD1 matches 7 bases. Germline loops: CDR1 KGHDR, CDR2 SFDVKD. The ends lost 4 bases at V and 1 base at J; junction bases unmatched: 6. This CDR3 has 16 residues. This CDR3 reads CATSESTGLSYNEQFF. For the CDR3, the DNA is TGTGCCACCAGTGAATCGACAGGGTTATCCTACAATGAGCAGTTCTTC.

This rearrangement joins TRBV7-9 to TRBJ2-7, with 7 bases lining up with TRBD1. The germline V gene has CDR1 SEHNR and CDR2 FQNEAQ (reference sequence). Germline trimming cut 6 bases from V and 2 bases from J; bases unmatched to any gene: 4. The CDR3 is 13 amino acids. Here the CDR3 reads CASRAGQAYEQYF. The DNA of the CDR3 is TGTGCCAGCAGAGCCGGACAGGCCTACGAGCAGTACTTC.

V and J are TRBV7-3 and TRBJ2-5; the match to TRBD2 covers 10 bases. The V gene's germline CDR1 is SGHTA and CDR2 FQGTGA. J lost 4 bases, V lost 5 bases, and 4 bases had no gene match. There are 14 residues in the CDR3. CDR3 DNA sequence: TGTGCCAGCAGCGCCGGACTAGCGGTAGAGACCCAGTACTTC. It codes for CASSAGLAVETQYF.

This rearrangement joins TRBV18 to TRBJ2-3; D may be TRBD1 (6 bases). Germline V gene lookup returns CDR1 KGHSH and CDR2 LQKENI. V lost 3 bases and J lost 1, with 11 bases in between. The length of the CDR3 is 15 residues. The chain's CDR3 is CASSPGTLGTDTQYF. In nucleotides, the CDR3 is TGTGCCAGCTCACCTGGGACACTTGGCACAGATACGCAGTATTTT.

The table lists this clone with a count of one. The chain couples TRBV7-3 to TRBJ1-2, with 11 bases identical to TRBD1. Germline V gene sequence: CDR1 SGHTA, CDR2 FQGTGA. Unmatched junction bases numbered 8, after V lost 5 bases and J lost 9 bases. The CDR3 length is 14 residues. This chain's CDR3 is CASSPGQGANRYTF. CDR3 in DNA: TGTGCCAGCAGCCCAGGACAGGGGGCCAATCGCTACACCTTC. Drawing the rest from reference TRBV7-3 and TRBJ1-2, the complete variable domain is GAGVSQTPSNKVTEKGKYVELRCDPISGHTALYWYRQSLGQGPEFLIYFQGTGAADDSGLPNDRFFAVRPEGSVSTLKIQRTERGDSAVYLCASSPGQGANRYTFGSGTRLTVV.

V is TRBV27 and J is TRBJ1-2; perhaps TRBD1 as D (6 bases). Looked up from germline, CDR1 is MNHEY and CDR2 is SMNVEV (reference sequence). The ends were cut back, 0 bases at V and 8 bases at J, with 10 bases in the middle. This CDR3 is 13 amino acids long. The CDR3 DNA follows: TGTGCCAGCAGTTTATCGGGGGCGCAGGGCTACACCTTC. It is translated as CASSLSGAQGYTF.

The chain carries TRBV5-1 and TRBJ2-2, with unresolved D. This CDR3 contains 16 residues. Germline CDR1 SGHRS, CDR2 YFSETQ. Trimming removed 2 bases at V and 0 bases at J, with 11 bases between. Here the CDR3 reads CASSFSVPANTGELFF. CDR3 nucleotides: TGCGCCAGCAGCTTCTCGGTTCCCGCGAACACCGGGGAGCTGTTTTTT.

This chain uses TRBV2 with TRBJ2-3, with a weak D call TRBD2 (6 bases). Germline CDR1 reads SNHLY; CDR2 reads FYNNEI. The CDR3 is made up of 15 amino acids. V was pared by 7 bases and J by 2 bases, with 16 bases between. Here the CDR3 reads CASNGHGSLTDTQYF. Written as DNA, the CDR3 is TGTGCCAGCAATGGTCACGGGAGCCTCACAGATACGCAGTATTTT.

The chain joins TRBV10-2 to TRBJ2-7, with 12 bases that match TRBD2. CDR3 size: 18 residues. V gave up 5 bases and J gave up 2 bases; unmatched junction bases: 13. Germline-derived CDR1 and CDR2 are WSHSY and SAAADI. The CDR3 bases are TGCGCCAGCAGTTTCGGTCTAGCGGGAGGGCCCGAGCCCTACGAGCAGTACTTC. Its translation: CASSFGLAGGPEPYEQYF.

This chain uses TRBV5-1 with TRBJ2-7; 14 nucleotides match TRBD2. Trimming at V came to 4 bases and at J to 4 bases, leaving 4 bases not matched to a gene. Germline values: CDR1 SGHRS, CDR2 YFSETQ. The CDR3 is made up of 15 amino acids. The CDR3 DNA sequence: TGCGCCAGCAGCCCACGGACTAGCGGGAGGTACGAGCAGTACTTC. Residues: CASSPRTSGRYEQYF. The full variable domain, completed using reference TRBV5-1 and TRBJ2-7, is KAGVTQTPRYLIKTRGQQVTLSCSPISGHRSVSWYQQTPGQGLQFLFEYFSETQRNKGNFPGRFSGRQFSNSRSEMNVSTLELGDSALYLCASSPRTSGRYEQYFGPGTRLTVT.

This chain joins TRBV14 and TRBJ1-1; D is possibly TRBD1 (5 bases). This CDR3 comprises 15 residues. CDR1 and CDR2 (germline): SGHDN, FVKESK. V lost 4 bases and J lost 7, with 19 bases in between. This CDR3 reads CASSPLGKGGVEAFF. CDR3 in DNA: TGTGCCAGCAGCCCCCTCGGGAAGGGAGGGGTTGAAGCTTTCTTT.

The chain has TRBV14 and TRBJ1-4, with no clear D. The CDR3 has 14 amino acids. CDR1 and CDR2 (germline): SGHDN, FVKESK. Trimming took off 4 bases at V and 0 bases at J, with 6 bases between the two ends. The CDR3 DNA sequence: TGTGCCAGCAGCCCCCAGACAACTAATGAAAAACTGTTTTTT. Its translation is CASSPQTTNEKLFF.

V gene TRBV28 combines with J gene TRBJ2-6; possible D gene TRBD1, 6 bases. Trimming took 3 bases from V and 2 from J, leaving 20 bases between them. Germline values: CDR1 MDHEN, CDR2 SYDVKM. This CDR3 has 19 residues. The CDR3 nucleotides are TGTGCCAGCAGTTTTATGGAACAGGGAGTTGTAGCTGGGGCCAACGTCCTGACTTTC. It specifies CASSFMEQGVVAGANVLTF.

This clone has just one count. A junction end diverges from the germline sequence, so it may reflect a read error. J is TRBJ2-6 and V is TRBV7-7; the match to TRBD2 covers 14 bases. The CDR3 is 17 amino acids. The germline V gene encodes CDR1 SSHAT and CDR2 FNYEAQ (reference sequence). The CDR3 here is CASSLGLAGAGANVLTF. CDR3 coding DNA: TGTGCTAGCAGCTTGGGACTAGCGGGAGCTGGGGCCAACGTCCTGACTTTC.

This clone was counted between two and nine times. The rearrangement joins TRBV11-2 to TRBJ1-1, with 10 bases aligning to TRBD1. V dropped 1 base and J dropped 1; count of bases not matched to a gene: 6. There are 17 residues in the CDR3. Germline V CDR1 and CDR2: SGHAT, FQNNGV. DNA of the CDR3: TGTGCCAGCAGCTTAGTCCTGCGACAGGGGGCGAACACTGAAGCTTTCTTT. It specifies CASSLVLRQGANTEAFF.

The chain has TRBV10-1 and TRBJ2-7, with D possibly TRBD2 on 5 matching bases. Per germline, CDR1 WNHNN and CDR2 SYGVQD (reference sequence). The CDR3 loop spans 13 amino acids. V lost 7 bases to trimming and J lost 7 bases, with 17 bases between them. As DNA, the CDR3 is TGCGCCAGCACGGGTAGCGAGCTGGTAGAGCAGTACTTC. Its translation: CASTGSELVEQYF.

This rearrangement joins TRBV7-8 to TRBJ1-3; D is unclear. This CDR3 comprises 14 residues. Germline values: CDR1 SGHVS, CDR2 FQNEAQ. Deletions cut 1 base from V and 1 base from J, with 5 bases between. CDR3 sequence: CASSLGGSGNTIYF. The CDR3 DNA follows: TGTGCCAGCAGCTTAGGAGGTTCTGGAAACACCATATATTTT. Using reference TRBV7-8 and TRBJ1-3 for the parts outside the CDR3, the full variable domain is GAGVSQSPRYKVAKRGQDVALRCDPISGHVSLFWYQQALGQGPEFLTYFQNEAQLDKSGLPSDRFFAERPEGSVSTLKIQRTQQEDSAVYLCASSLGGSGNTIYFGEGSWLTVV.

Concerning this clone itself: An end of the junction does not agree with germline; a read error may underlie this. The V and J genes are TRBV28 and TRBJ2-3; 8 positions match TRBD1. CDR1 MDHEN and CDR2 SYDVKM come from the germline V gene. This CDR3 has 13 residues. The CDR3 nucleotides are TGTGCCAGCAGAGGGACAGGCACAGATGCGCAGTATTTT. Its translation: CASRGTGTDAQYF. Full variable domain (remainder filled in from reference TRBV28 and TRBJ2-3): DVKVTQSSRYLVKRTGEKVFLECVQDMDHENMFWYRQDPGLGLRLIYFSYDVKMKEKGDIPEGYSVSREKKERFSLILESASTNQTSMYLCASRGTGTDAQYFGPGTRLTVL.

The V gene is TRBV6-1, the J gene TRBJ2-3; 8 bases fit TRBD2. The CDR3 totals 16 residues. CDR1 is MNHNS, CDR2 SASEGT, per germline. V shed 3 bases, J shed 1 base, and the junction held 6 bases outside the gene matches. The CDR3 region is CASSDPGGRRTDTQYF. In nucleotides, the CDR3 is TGTGCCAGCAGTGACCCGGGAGGGCGTCGCACAGATACGCAGTATTTT.

The chain couples TRBV4-3 to TRBJ2-3, with unresolved D. From germline, CDR1 is LGHNA and CDR2 YSLEER. This CDR3 has 14 residues. Trimming left V 3 bases short and J 1 base short, with 8 bases between. This CDR3 reads CASSQGVRTDTQYF. The CDR3 DNA reads TGCGCCAGCAGCCAGGGCGTCCGCACAGATACGCAGTATTTT.

The chain has TRBV6-5 and TRBJ1-5; 10 positions match TRBD1. CDR1 is MNHEY and CDR2 is SVGAGI in the germline V gene. The CDR3 runs 13 residues. V lost 11 bases and J lost 6; bases outside the gene matches: 7. In DNA form, the CDR3 reads TGTGCCGGCGGACAGGGGGTTGGTCAGCCCCAGCATTTT. Encoded protein: CAGGQGVGQPQHF.